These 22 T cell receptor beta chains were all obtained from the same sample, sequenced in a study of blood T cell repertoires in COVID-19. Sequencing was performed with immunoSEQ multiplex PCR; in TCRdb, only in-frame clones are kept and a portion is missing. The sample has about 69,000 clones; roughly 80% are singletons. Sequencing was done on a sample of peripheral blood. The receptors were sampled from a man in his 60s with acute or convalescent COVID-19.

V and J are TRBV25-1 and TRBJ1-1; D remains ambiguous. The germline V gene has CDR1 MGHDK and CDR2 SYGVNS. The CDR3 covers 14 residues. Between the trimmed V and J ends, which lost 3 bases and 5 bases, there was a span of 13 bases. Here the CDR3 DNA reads TGTGCCAGCAGTGATGTAGACATGCTGACTGAAGCTTTCTTT. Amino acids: CASSDVDMLTEAFF. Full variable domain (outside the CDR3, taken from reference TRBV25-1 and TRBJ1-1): EADIYQTPRYLVIGTGKKITLECSQTMGHDKMYWYQQDPGMELHLIHYSYGVNSTEKGDLSSESTVSRIRTEHFPLTLESARPSHTSQYLCASSDVDMLTEAFFGQGTRLTVV.

This CDR3 reads CASSQESGGAFAKLFF. CDR3 DNA sequence: TGTGCCAGCAGCCAAGAGAGTGGCGGGGCCTTTGCAAAACTGTTTTTT. The rearrangement uses TRBV14 and TRBJ1-4; tentatively, D is TRBD1 (5 bases). CDR1 is SGHDN, CDR2 FVKESK, per germline. This CDR3 spans 16 amino acids. V lost 0 bases, J lost 10 bases, and 18 bases lay in between.

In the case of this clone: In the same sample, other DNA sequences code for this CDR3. CDR3 bases: TGTGCCAGCAGCTTAGGGACAGCCTACAATGAGCAGTTCTTC. This gives the protein CASSLGTAYNEQFF. The rearrangement uses TRBV7-2 and TRBJ2-1, with a weak D call TRBD1 (6 bases). The CDR3 has 14 amino acids. Deletions cut 1 base from V and 2 bases from J, with 6 bases between. The germline V gene encodes CDR1 SGHTA and CDR2 FQGNSA.

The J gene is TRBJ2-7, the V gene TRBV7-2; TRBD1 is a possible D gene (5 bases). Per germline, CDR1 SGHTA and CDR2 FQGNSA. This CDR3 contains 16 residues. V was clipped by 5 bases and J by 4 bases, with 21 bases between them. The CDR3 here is CASSPPTARNKYEQYF. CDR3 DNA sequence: TGTGCCAGCAGCCCCCCGACAGCACGAAATAAATACGAGCAGTACTTC.

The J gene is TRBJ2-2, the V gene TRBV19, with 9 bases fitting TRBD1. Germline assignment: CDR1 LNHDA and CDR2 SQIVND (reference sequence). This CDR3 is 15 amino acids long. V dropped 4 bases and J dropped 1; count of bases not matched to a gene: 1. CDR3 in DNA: TGTGCCAGTAGTACGGGACAGGGGAACACCGGGGAGCTGTTTTTT. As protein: CASSTGQGNTGELFF.

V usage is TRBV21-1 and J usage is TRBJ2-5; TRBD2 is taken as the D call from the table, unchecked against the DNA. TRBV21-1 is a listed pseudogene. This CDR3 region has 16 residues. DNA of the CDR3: TGTGCCAGCAGCGAAGAACCGGGGGGGACGGGAGAGACCCAGTACTTC. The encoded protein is CASSEEPGGTGETQYF.

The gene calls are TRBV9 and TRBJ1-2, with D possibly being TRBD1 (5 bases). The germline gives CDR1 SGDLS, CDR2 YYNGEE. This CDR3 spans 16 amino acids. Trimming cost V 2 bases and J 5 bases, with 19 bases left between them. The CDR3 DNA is TGTGCCAGCAGCGTGGGAAACCGGGACTTTCTTTATGGCTACACCTTC. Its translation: CASSVGNRDFLYGYTF.

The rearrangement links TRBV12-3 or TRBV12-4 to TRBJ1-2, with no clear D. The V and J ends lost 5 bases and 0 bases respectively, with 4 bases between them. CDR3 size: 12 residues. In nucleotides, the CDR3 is TGTGCCAGCAGTGGGCCTAACTATGGCTACACCTTC. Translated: CASSGPNYGYTF.

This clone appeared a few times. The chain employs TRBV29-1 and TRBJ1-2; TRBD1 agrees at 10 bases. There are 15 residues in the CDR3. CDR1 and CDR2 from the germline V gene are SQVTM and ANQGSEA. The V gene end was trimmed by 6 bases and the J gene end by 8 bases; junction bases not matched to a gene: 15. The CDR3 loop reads CSVRPGTGAIRGYTF. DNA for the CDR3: TGCAGCGTCCGTCCCGGGACAGGGGCCATAAGGGGCTACACCTTC.

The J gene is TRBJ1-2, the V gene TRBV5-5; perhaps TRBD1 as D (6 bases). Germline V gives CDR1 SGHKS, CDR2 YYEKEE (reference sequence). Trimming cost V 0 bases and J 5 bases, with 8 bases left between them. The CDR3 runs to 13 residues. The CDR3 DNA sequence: TGTGCCAGCAGCTTGGTGCAGGGGTATGGCTACACCTTC. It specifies CASSLVQGYGYTF.

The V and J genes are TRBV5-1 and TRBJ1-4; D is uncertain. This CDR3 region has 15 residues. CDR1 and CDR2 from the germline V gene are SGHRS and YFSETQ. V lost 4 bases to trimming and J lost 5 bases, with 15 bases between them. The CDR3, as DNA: TGCGCCAGCAGCCTAGACCTTTCGAGGAATGAAAAACTGTTTTTT. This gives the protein CASSLDLSRNEKLFF.

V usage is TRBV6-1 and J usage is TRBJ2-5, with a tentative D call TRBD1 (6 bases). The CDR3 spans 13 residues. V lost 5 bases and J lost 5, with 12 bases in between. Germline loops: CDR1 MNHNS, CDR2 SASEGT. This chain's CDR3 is CASSLTGRETQYF. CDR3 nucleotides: TGTGCCAGCAGTTTAACAGGGCGGGAGACCCAGTACTTC.

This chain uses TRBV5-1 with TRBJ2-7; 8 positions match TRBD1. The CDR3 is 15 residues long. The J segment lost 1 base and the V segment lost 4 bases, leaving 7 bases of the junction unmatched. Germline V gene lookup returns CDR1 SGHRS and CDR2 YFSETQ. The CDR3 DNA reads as TGCGCCAGCAGCGCCACAGGGGGTAGATCCTACGAGCAGTACTTC. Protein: CASSATGGRSYEQYF.

The CDR3 sequence: CATSDPRGSGEEQFF. CDR3 DNA: TGTGCCACCAGTGATCCCAGGGGTAGCGGGGAGGAGCAGTTCTTC. The chain combines TRBV24-1 with TRBJ2-1, with 8 bases aligning to TRBD2. V lost 3 bases and J lost 10; bases outside the gene matches: 10. This CDR3 region has 15 residues. Germline V CDR1 and CDR2: KGHDR, SFDVKD.

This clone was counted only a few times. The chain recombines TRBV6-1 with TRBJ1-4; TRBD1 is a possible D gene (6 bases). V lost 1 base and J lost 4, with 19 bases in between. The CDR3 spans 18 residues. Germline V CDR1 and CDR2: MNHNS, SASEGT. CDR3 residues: CASSEEVTGYRGNEKLFF. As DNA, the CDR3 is TGTGCCAGCAGTGAAGAAGTCACAGGGTATCGGGGTAATGAAAAACTGTTTTTT.

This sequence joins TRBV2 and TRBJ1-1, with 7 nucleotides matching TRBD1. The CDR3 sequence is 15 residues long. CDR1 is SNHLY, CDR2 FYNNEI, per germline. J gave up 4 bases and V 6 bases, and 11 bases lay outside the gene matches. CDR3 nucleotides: TGTGCCAGCAGGGACCGGGACAGCTCGTTCACTGAAGCTTTCTTT. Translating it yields CASRDRDSSFTEAFF. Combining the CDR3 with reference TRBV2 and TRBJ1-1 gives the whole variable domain EPEVTQTPSHQVTQMGQEVILRCVPISNHLYFYWYRQILGQKVEFLVSFYNNEISEKSEIFDDQFSVERPDGSNFTLKIRSTKLEDSAMYFCASRDRDSSFTEAFFGQGTRLTVV.

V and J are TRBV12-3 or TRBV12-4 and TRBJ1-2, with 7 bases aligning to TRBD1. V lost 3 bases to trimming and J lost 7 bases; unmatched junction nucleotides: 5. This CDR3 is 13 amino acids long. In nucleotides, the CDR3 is TGTGCCAGCAGTTTGACAGGGATCTTTGGCTACACCTTC. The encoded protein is CASSLTGIFGYTF.

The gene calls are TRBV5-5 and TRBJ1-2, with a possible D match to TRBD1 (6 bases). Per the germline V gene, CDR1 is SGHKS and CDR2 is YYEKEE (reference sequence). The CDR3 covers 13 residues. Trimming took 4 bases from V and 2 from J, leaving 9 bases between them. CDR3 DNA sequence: TGTGCCAGCAGCCCCACAGGGAACTATGGCTACACCTTC. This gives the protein CASSPTGNYGYTF. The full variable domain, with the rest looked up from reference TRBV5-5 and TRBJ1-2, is DAGVTQSPTHLIKTRGQQVTLRCSPISGHKSVSWYQQVLGQGPQFIFQYYEKEERGRGNFPDRFSARQFPNYSSELNVNALLLGDSALYLCASSPTGNYGYTFGSGTRLTVV.

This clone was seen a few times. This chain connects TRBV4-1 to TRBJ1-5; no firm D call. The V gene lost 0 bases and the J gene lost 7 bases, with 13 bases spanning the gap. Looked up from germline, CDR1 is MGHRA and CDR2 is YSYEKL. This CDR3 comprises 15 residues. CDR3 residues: CASSQDSGSRQPQHF. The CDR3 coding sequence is TGCGCCAGCAGCCAAGATTCCGGGTCGCGGCAGCCCCAGCATTTT.

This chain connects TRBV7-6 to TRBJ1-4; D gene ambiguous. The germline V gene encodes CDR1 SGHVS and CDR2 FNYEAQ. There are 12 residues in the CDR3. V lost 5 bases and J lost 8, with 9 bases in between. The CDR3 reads CASSPTREKLFF. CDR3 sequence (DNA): TGTGCCAGCAGCCCGACGCGGGAAAAACTGTTTTTT. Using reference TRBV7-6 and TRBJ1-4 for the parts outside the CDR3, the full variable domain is GAGVSQSPRYKVTKRGQDVALRCDPISGHVSLYWYRQALGQGPEFLTYFNYEAQQDKSGLPNDRFSAERPEGSISTLTIQRTEQRDSAMYRCASSPTREKLFFGSGTQLSVL.

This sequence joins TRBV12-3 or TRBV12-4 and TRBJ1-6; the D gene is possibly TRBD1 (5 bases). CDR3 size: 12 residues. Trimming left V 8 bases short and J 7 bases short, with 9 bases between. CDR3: CASGWTNSPLHF. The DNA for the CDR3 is TGTGCCAGCGGGTGGACAAATTCACCCCTCCACTTT.

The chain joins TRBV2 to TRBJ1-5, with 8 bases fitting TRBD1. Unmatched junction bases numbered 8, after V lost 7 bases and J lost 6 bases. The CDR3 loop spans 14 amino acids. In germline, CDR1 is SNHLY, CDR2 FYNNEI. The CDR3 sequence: CASKPAGGGQPQHF. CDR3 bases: TGTGCCAGCAAACCGGCAGGGGGCGGTCAGCCCCAGCATTTT.